The clone carrying this TCR beta chain showed up just once. Sequencing was performed with immunoSEQ multiplex PCR; in TCRdb, only in-frame clones are kept and a portion is missing. The profile shows about 170,000 clones, just over 90% of them singletons. This sample was taken from a study of control samples from healthy donors and cancer patients. V lost 0 bases to trimming and J lost 8 bases; unmatched junction nucleotides: 9. This CDR3 spans 16 amino acids. Germline values: CDR1 SGHRS, CDR2 YFSETQ. The origin of this receptor is a woman aged 55-69 years in good health. The chain has TRBV5-1 and TRBJ2-3; 10 bases fit TRBD2. The specimen was blood. The CDR3 nucleotides read TGCGCCAGCAGCTTGGAGGCTAGCGGGGGTTCGGTTACGCAGTATTTT. Its translation is CASSLEASGGSVTQYF.